Below, 27 T cell receptor beta chains from the same sample are listed, as sequenced in a study of blood T cell repertoires in COVID-19. The data were produced by immunoSEQ multiplex PCR, yet TCRdb's version contains in-frame clones alone and is incomplete. The sample carries approximately 300,000 clones, roughly nine tenths recorded once. Sequencing input: peripheral blood. These receptors were obtained from a young man who had recovered from COVID-19.

This clone occurred once. The rearrangement joins TRBV4-2 to TRBJ1-4; D is ambiguous. CDR3 size: 15 residues. Germline assignment: CDR1 LGHNA and CDR2 YNFKEQ. Deletions cut 2 bases from V and 8 bases from J, with 15 bases between. The chain's CDR3 is CASSQPGPAGEKLFF. The CDR3 coding sequence is TGTGCCAGCAGCCAACCGGGCCCCGCGGGGGAAAAACTGTTTTTT.

The gene calls are TRBV6-5 and TRBJ1-1; no firm D call. Between the trimmed V and J ends, which lost 0 bases and 0 bases, there was a span of 8 bases. There are 15 residues in the CDR3. Germline CDR1 and CDR2: MNHEY and SVGAGI. As DNA, the CDR3 is TGTGCCAGCAGTTACTCAGCTCTAATGAACACTGAAGCTTTCTTT. Residues: CASSYSALMNTEAFF.

This sequence joins TRBV12-5 and TRBJ1-1, with a possible D match to TRBD1 (5 bases). The V gene lost 0 bases and the J gene lost 4 bases, with 9 bases spanning the gap. Germline CDR1 is LGHNT and CDR2 is FRNRAP. This CDR3 has 14 residues. CDR3 protein: CASGLVLGGTEAFF. DNA of the CDR3: TGTGCTAGTGGTTTGGTATTGGGGGGCACTGAAGCTTTCTTT.

The rearrangement uses TRBV4-2 and TRBJ2-1; D is ambiguous. The CDR3 has 13 residues. V dropped 1 base and J dropped 9 bases, with 10 bases sitting between them. The germline V gene has CDR1 LGHNA and CDR2 YNFKEQ. This CDR3 reads CASSQALELEQFF. Written as DNA, the CDR3 is TGTGCCAGCAGCCAAGCCCTAGAACTTGAGCAGTTCTTC.

The CDR3 region has the DNA TGTGCCAGCAGCCCCGCGACAGGTGCCCTCACTAATTCACCCCTCCACTTT. Its translation is CASSPATGALTNSPLHF. The chain links TRBV7-2 to TRBJ1-6; D perhaps matches TRBD1 (6 bases). The V gene lost 5 bases and the J gene lost 6 bases, with 20 bases spanning the gap. This CDR3 region has 17 residues. Germline-derived CDR1 and CDR2 are SGHTA and FQGNSA.

The chain recombines TRBV4-1 with TRBJ2-7, with 9 bases fitting TRBD2. Germline V gene data show CDR1 as MGHRA and CDR2 as YSYEKL. V was clipped by 4 bases and J by 5 bases; unmatched bases: 9. This CDR3 is built from 15 residues. CDR3 nucleotide sequence: TGCGCCAGCAGCCCCTATAGCGGGAGTGGGGACGAGCAGTACTTC. The encoded protein is CASSPYSGSGDEQYF.

The chain's CDR3 is CASSVSQTGINQPQHF. Written as DNA, the CDR3 is TGTGCCAGCAGTGTAAGTCAGACAGGGATCAATCAGCCCCAGCATTTT. V gene TRBV2 combines with J gene TRBJ1-5; 7 bases align to TRBD1. Germline-derived CDR1 and CDR2 are SNHLY and FYNNEI. Trimming removed 4 bases from V and 3 bases from J; junction bases left unmatched: 9. The CDR3 spans 16 residues.

The genes are TRBV6-5 and TRBJ1-2; 7 bases match TRBD1. Germline V lookup: CDR1 MNHEY, CDR2 SVGAGI. The CDR3 is made up of 16 amino acids. Trimming at V came to 0 bases and at J to 4 bases, leaving 8 bases not matched to a gene. CDR3 loop: CASSYSEGQQPYGYTF. The CDR3, as DNA: TGTGCCAGCAGTTACTCTGAGGGACAGCAACCCTATGGCTACACCTTC.

V usage is TRBV11-2 and J usage is TRBJ2-5; D uncertain. This CDR3 comprises 15 residues. The V end was cut by 4 bases, the J end by 0 bases, with 12 bases between. Germline CDR1 is SGHAT and CDR2 is FQNNGV. The DNA of the CDR3 is TGTGCCAGCAGCTCCGTCGACTGGTACCAAGAGACCCAGTACTTC. This gives the protein CASSSVDWYQETQYF.

J is TRBJ2-7 and V is TRBV4-1, with 11 bases matching TRBD1. V was pared by 0 bases and J by 3 bases, with 4 bases of the junction left unmatched. The V gene's germline CDR1 is MGHRA and CDR2 YSYEKL. The CDR3 is made up of 16 amino acids. The CDR3 DNA follows: TGCGCCAGCAGCCAAGATTTTGGGACAGGGGGCTACGAGCAGTACTTC. It yields the protein CASSQDFGTGGYEQYF.

This clone was detected only once. This chain uses TRBV6-5 with TRBJ2-7; D is possibly TRBD2 (6 bases). Trimming removed 10 bases from V and 3 bases from J, with 16 bases in between. The CDR3 spans 13 residues. Germline CDR1 MNHEY, CDR2 SVGAGI. The CDR3 is CATGPRGGYEQYF. In DNA form, the CDR3 reads TGTGCCACCGGCCCGCGGGGCGGCTACGAGCAGTACTTC.

A word on this clone: A junction boundary mismatches the germline segment, possibly from a read error. V usage is TRBV2 and J usage is TRBJ2-3, with 8 bases matching TRBD2. Germline V gene sequence: CDR1 SNHLY, CDR2 FYNNEI. This CDR3 is built from 21 residues. The CDR3: CARRGWGEAGVPEAGTDTQYF. As DNA, the CDR3 is TGTGCCCGCAGGGGCTGGGGGGAAGCGGGGGTCCCAGAGGCGGGGACAGATACGCAGTATTTT. The variable domain in full, completed from reference TRBV2 and TRBJ2-3, reads EPEVTQTPSHQVTQMGQEVILRCVPISNHLYFYWYRQILGQKVEFLVSFYNNEISEKSEIFDDQFSVERPDGSNFTLKIRSTKLEDSAMYFCARRGWGEAGVPEAGTDTQYFGPGTRLTVL.

The chain joins TRBV2 to TRBJ2-7; 8 positions agree with TRBD1. V lost 7 bases and J lost 4; bases outside the gene matches: 12. Germline values: CDR1 SNHLY, CDR2 FYNNEI. This CDR3 spans 15 amino acids. The CDR3 is CASTGPGQGRYEQYF. The CDR3 DNA sequence: TGTGCCAGCACCGGCCCAGGACAGGGCCGGTACGAGCAGTACTTC. Looking up the rest from reference TRBV2 and TRBJ2-7 gives the full variable domain: EPEVTQTPSHQVTQMGQEVILRCVPISNHLYFYWYRQILGQKVEFLVSFYNNEISEKSEIFDDQFSVERPDGSNFTLKIRSTKLEDSAMYFCASTGPGQGRYEQYFGPGTRLTVT.

The chain combines TRBV11-2 with TRBJ2-1; 8 bases line up with TRBD2. CDR3 length: 13 residues. The germline V gene encodes CDR1 SGHAT and CDR2 FQNNGV. V lost 5 bases to trimming and J lost 8 bases; unmatched junction nucleotides: 5. This CDR3 reads CASSPPGGHEQFF. For the CDR3, the DNA is TGTGCCAGCAGCCCCCCGGGGGGGCATGAGCAGTTCTTC.

This clone was counted a single time. The V gene is TRBV11-2, the J gene TRBJ1-1; TRBD1 agrees at 8 bases. The germline CDR1 and CDR2 sequences are SGHAT and FQNNGV. The CDR3 runs to 14 residues. The V segment lost 4 bases and the J segment 5 bases; nucleotides outside the gene matches: 6. CDR3 sequence: CASSSQGAGTEAFF. The CDR3 coding sequence is TGTGCCAGCAGCTCCCAGGGGGCAGGGACTGAAGCTTTCTTT. Looking up the rest from reference TRBV11-2 and TRBJ1-1 gives the full variable domain: EAGVAQSPRYKIIEKRQSVAFWCNPISGHATLYWYQQILGQGPKLLIQFQNNGVVDDSQLPKDRFSAERLKGVDSTLKIQPAKLEDSAVYLCASSSQGAGTEAFFGQGTRLTVV.

V and J are TRBV27 and TRBJ1-5; maybe TRBD1 (5 bases). In germline, CDR1 is MNHEY, CDR2 SMNVEV (reference sequence). The CDR3 sequence is 15 residues long. The germline V and J ends were trimmed by 5 bases and 2 bases, with 13 bases remaining between them. CDR3 nucleotide sequence: TGTGCCAGCAGTCCAGGGTCTACGGGCAATCAGCCCCAGCATTTT. This gives the protein CASSPGSTGNQPQHF.

The CDR3 coding sequence is TGTGCCAGCAGCCAAGATCCCAGATATCGCACAGATACGCAGTATTTT. This encodes CASSQDPRYRTDTQYF. The V call is TRBV3-1 (or the pseudogene TRBV3-2), the J call TRBJ2-3, with unresolved D. The CDR3 covers 16 residues. The V gene lost 0 bases and the J gene lost 1 base, with 11 bases spanning the gap. Germline CDR1 reads LGHDT; CDR2 reads YNNKEL (reference sequence).

The rearrangement links TRBV9 to TRBJ2-1; D is undetermined. The V gene's germline CDR1 is SGDLS and CDR2 YYNGEE. The V end lost 0 bases, the J end lost 0 bases, and 10 bases lay between the germline ends. CDR3 length equals 16 residues. CDR3 in DNA: TGTGCCAGCAGCGTAGACGATTCTAGCTCCTACAATGAGCAGTTCTTC. Amino acids: CASSVDDSSSYNEQFF.

This chain uses TRBV10-3 with TRBJ1-3; unclear D gene. Trimming took off 3 bases at V and 5 bases at J, with 8 bases between the two ends. The CDR3 extends over 13 amino acids. CDR1 and CDR2 (germline): ENHRY, SYGVKD. CDR3 residues: CAISDFNRNTIYF. DNA of the CDR3: TGTGCCATCAGTGATTTCAACAGAAACACCATATATTTT.

This clone has only one observation. The chain couples TRBV4-2 to TRBJ1-2; D is perhaps TRBD1 (5 bases). Per the germline V gene, CDR1 is LGHNA and CDR2 is YNFKEQ. The V gene lost 4 bases and the J gene lost 8 bases, with 11 bases spanning the gap. The CDR3 covers 12 residues. The chain's CDR3 is CASSPGLGGYTF. CDR3 bases: TGTGCCAGCAGCCCGGGACTCGGAGGCTACACCTTC.

The V call is TRBV19, the J call TRBJ2-5; TRBD1 matches 7 bases. Trimming at V came to 3 bases and at J to 0 bases, leaving 4 bases not matched to a gene. Germline V gives CDR1 LNHDA, CDR2 SQIVND (reference sequence). There are 15 residues in the CDR3. CDR3 residues: CASSMVGGDQETQYF. For the CDR3, the DNA is TGTGCCAGTAGTATGGTAGGGGGCGACCAAGAGACCCAGTACTTC.

The chain has TRBV5-1 and TRBJ2-2; 7 positions agree with TRBD1. Germline V gene lookup returns CDR1 SGHRS and CDR2 YFSETQ. The CDR3 loop spans 15 amino acids. V lost 0 bases, J lost 6 bases, and 5 bases stayed unmatched. CDR3 DNA: TGCGCCAGCAGCTTGGCCGTGCAGGGGGCCGGGGAGCTGTTTTTT. It encodes CASSLAVQGAGELFF.

This rearrangement joins TRBV7-9 to TRBJ1-1; D unresolved. The CDR3 length is 15 residues. The germline V and J ends were trimmed by 2 bases and 0 bases, with 10 bases remaining between them. CDR1 is SEHNR, CDR2 FQNEAQ, per germline (reference sequence). The DNA for the CDR3 is TGTGCCAGCAGCTTAACAGCACCATTGAACACTGAAGCTTTCTTT. Its protein product is CASSLTAPLNTEAFF.

The chain uses TRBV11-2 and TRBJ2-3, with unresolved D. V gave up 1 base and J gave up 5 bases, with 4 bases separating them. The CDR3 runs 12 residues. Germline CDR1 SGHAT, CDR2 FQNNGV. CDR3 sequence reads: CASSLGEDTQYF. In nucleotides, the CDR3 is TGTGCCAGCAGCTTAGGCGAAGATACGCAGTATTTT.

This chain links TRBV10-3 with TRBJ1-4, with 7 bases identical to TRBD1. Looked up from germline, CDR1 is ENHRY and CDR2 is SYGVKD. The junction had 5 bases not matched to a gene; V was cut back by 8 bases and J by 5 bases. This CDR3 region has 13 residues. CDR3 amino acids: CAIGGTENEKLFF. The CDR3 DNA is TGTGCCATCGGGGGGACAGAGAATGAAAAACTGTTTTTT.

The CDR3 region is CASSEGQQNTEAFF. The CDR3 DNA follows: TGTGCCAGCAGCGAGGGACAGCAGAACACTGAAGCTTTCTTT. This chain uses TRBV7-9 with TRBJ1-1; 7 bases are a match to TRBD1. Trimming removed 5 bases from V and 1 base from J; junction bases left unmatched: 4. The CDR3 is 14 amino acids. CDR1 and CDR2 (germline): SEHNR, FQNEAQ (reference sequence).

The rearrangement joins TRBV5-4 to TRBJ1-2, with D unclear. The germline V and J ends were trimmed by 4 bases and 2 bases, with 6 bases remaining between them. The CDR3 loop spans 12 amino acids. CDR1 is SGHNT and CDR2 is YYREEE in the germline V gene (reference sequence). This CDR3 is CASSGSNYGYTF. DNA of the CDR3: TGTGCCAGCAGCGGCTCGAACTATGGCTACACCTTC.